These 13 T cell receptor beta chains were sequenced from one sample in a study of long-term antiretroviral therapy in people with HIV (dated by TCRdb to 2021 to 2024). The immunoSEQ hsTCRB v3.0 assay was used at survey level resolution for TRB variable region sequencing. What TCRdb holds here is the immuneACCESS table cut down to in-frame rearrangements. Part of the clones is not present; checked against another copy, under half of the missing clones reflect an unresolved V gene, and the others are unexplained. The sample table shows over 30,000 clones, and around 79% are seen once. Of the sample, roughly 3.2% falls within the top ten clones. The sample in question was unsorted PBMCs, obtained 1.9 years after starting antiretroviral therapy. These receptors were collected from a man younger than 35 with HIV.

This chain uses TRBV12-5 with TRBJ2-2, with D uncertain. The CDR3 contains 12 residues. CDR1 and CDR2 from the germline V gene are LGHNT and FRNRAP. The V end lost 5 bases, the J end lost 6 bases, and 7 bases lay between the germline ends. As DNA, the CDR3 is TGTGCTAGTGGTGCCAGGTCCGGGGAGCTGTTTTTT. This codes for CASGARSGELFF.

The chain joins TRBV28 to TRBJ1-5; D not resolved. The CDR3 covers 13 residues. Deletions cut 6 bases from V and 0 bases from J, with 6 bases between. The germline CDR1 and CDR2 sequences are MDHEN and SYDVKM. The CDR3 DNA reads TGTGCCAGCAGGGCTTATAGCAATCAGCCCCAGCATTTT. This translates into CASRAYSNQPQHF.

The chain couples TRBV6-1 to TRBJ1-2; TRBD1 matches 9 bases. The V and J ends lost 3 bases and 5 bases, in that order; junction bases with no gene match: 1. The CDR3 totals 13 residues. From germline, CDR1 is MNHNS and CDR2 SASEGT. The CDR3: CASSEDRGYGYTF. Written as DNA, the CDR3 is TGTGCCAGCAGTGAGGACAGGGGTTATGGCTACACCTTC.

The rearrangement links TRBV5-1 to TRBJ2-5; TRBD2 aligns across 7 bases. Germline assignment: CDR1 SGHRS and CDR2 YFSETQ. The CDR3 contains 14 residues. J lost 2 bases, V lost 2 bases, and 3 bases had no gene match. CDR3 amino acids: CASSLTAGQETQYF. CDR3 nucleotides: TGCGCCAGCAGCTTAACAGCGGGGCAAGAGACCCAGTACTTC. Looking up the rest from reference TRBV5-1 and TRBJ2-5 gives the full variable domain: KAGVTQTPRYLIKTRGQQVTLSCSPISGHRSVSWYQQTPGQGLQFLFEYFSETQRNKGNFPGRFSGRQFSNSRSEMNVSTLELGDSALYLCASSLTAGQETQYFGPGTRLLVL.

This chain joins TRBV4-1 and TRBJ2-5; 12 nucleotides line up with TRBD1. Per germline, CDR1 MGHRA and CDR2 YSYEKL. Trimming cost V 0 bases and J 5 bases; bases outside gene matches: 4. CDR3 length: 16 residues. DNA of the CDR3: TGCGCCAGCAGCCAAGATGGGACAGGGGGCCGGGAGACCCAGTACTTC. Translated, it gives CASSQDGTGGRETQYF.

In this sample, this clone turned up a few times. The chain links TRBV5-1 to TRBJ1-2; no clear D. The CDR3 covers 14 residues. The V and J ends lost 0 bases and 3 bases respectively, with 9 bases between them. Germline V gene sequence: CDR1 SGHRS, CDR2 YFSETQ. CDR3 residues: CASSLVQTDYGYTF. In DNA form, the CDR3 reads TGCGCCAGCAGCTTGGTACAGACCGACTATGGCTACACCTTC.

This chain uses TRBV28 with TRBJ1-5; D gene unclear. In germline, CDR1 is MDHEN, CDR2 SYDVKM. The CDR3 has 12 residues. V lost 3 bases and J lost 5, with 5 bases in between. CDR3 coding DNA: TGTGCCAGCAGTTTTTTGGATCAGCCCCAGCATTTT. It yields the protein CASSFLDQPQHF.

The CDR3 nucleotides read TGCGCCAGCAGCTACGGGACAGGGCTTCCCTACGAGCAGTACGTC. This encodes CASSYGTGLPYEQYV. The chain uses TRBV5-1 and TRBJ2-7, with TRBD1 identical over 9 bases. Germline CDR1 SGHRS, CDR2 YFSETQ. Trimming cost V 3 bases and J 2 bases; bases outside gene matches: 6. CDR3 length: 15 residues.

V gene TRBV27 combines with J gene TRBJ1-2; the match to TRBD1 covers 8 bases. CDR3 length: 15 amino acids. The V segment lost 4 bases and the J segment 6 bases; nucleotides outside the gene matches: 10. Germline CDR1 reads MNHEY; CDR2 reads SMNVEV (reference sequence). CDR3 protein: CASSSPAGGRNGYTF. In DNA, the CDR3 is TGTGCCAGCAGTTCTCCGGCAGGGGGCAGGAATGGCTACACCTTC.

This clone was counted only a few times. The V call is TRBV4-1, the J call TRBJ2-7; possible D gene TRBD2, 5 bases. Trimming took off 1 base at V and 2 bases at J, with 9 bases between the two ends. CDR3 length: 14 amino acids. CDR1 is MGHRA, CDR2 YSYEKL, per germline. The CDR3 DNA reads as TGCGCCAGCAGCCAAGCTGAGGGCGCCTACGAGCAGTACTTC. Its translation: CASSQAEGAYEQYF.

The CDR3 region has the DNA TGTGCCAGCAGTTACTCGATCAGTAGCACAGATACGCAGTATTTT. Translating gives CASSYSISSTDTQYF. The chain carries TRBV6-5 and TRBJ2-3, with D unclear. The CDR3 totals 15 residues. The ends were cut back, 0 bases at V and 0 bases at J, with 7 bases in the middle. Germline CDR1 reads MNHEY; CDR2 reads SVGAGI.

This clone was detected a few times. The chain employs TRBV5-1 and TRBJ1-1, with D possibly being TRBD1 (5 bases). V lost 4 bases to trimming and J lost 1 base, with 14 bases between them. The CDR3 runs to 15 residues. The germline gives CDR1 SGHRS, CDR2 YFSETQ. CDR3 sequence reads: CASSPGGVRNTEAFF. CDR3 nucleotide sequence: TGCGCCAGCAGCCCGGGGGGGGTGAGGAACACTGAAGCTTTCTTT.

J is TRBJ1-5 and V is TRBV15; possibly TRBD1 for D (6 bases). The germline V and J ends were trimmed by 1 base and 4 bases, with 17 bases remaining between them. Germline lookup yields CDR1 LNHNV and CDR2 YYDKDF (reference sequence). The CDR3 runs 17 residues. The DNA for the CDR3 is TGTGCCACCAGCAGAGGTTTCGTGGACAGCGGGAATCAGCCCCAGCATTTT. It translates to CATSRGFVDSGNQPQHF.